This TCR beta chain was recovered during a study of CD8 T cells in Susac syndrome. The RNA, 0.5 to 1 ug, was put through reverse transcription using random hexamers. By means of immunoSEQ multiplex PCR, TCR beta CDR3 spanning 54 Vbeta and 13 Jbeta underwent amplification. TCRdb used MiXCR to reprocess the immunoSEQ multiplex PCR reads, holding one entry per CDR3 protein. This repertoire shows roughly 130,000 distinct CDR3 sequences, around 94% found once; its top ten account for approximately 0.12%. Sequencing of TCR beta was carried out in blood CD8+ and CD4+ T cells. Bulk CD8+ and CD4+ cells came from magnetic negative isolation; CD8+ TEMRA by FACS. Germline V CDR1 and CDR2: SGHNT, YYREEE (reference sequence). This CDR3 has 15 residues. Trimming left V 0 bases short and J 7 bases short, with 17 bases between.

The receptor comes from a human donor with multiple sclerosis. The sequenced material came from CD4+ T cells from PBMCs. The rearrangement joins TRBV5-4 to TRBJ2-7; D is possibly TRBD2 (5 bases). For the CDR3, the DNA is TGTGCCAGCAGCTTGGGAGGCGCTTCTGAGGGAGAGCAGTACTTC. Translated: CASSLGGASEGEQYF.